The next 31 T cell receptor beta chains were all read from a single sample in a study of cytomegalovirus exposure and HLA in healthy donors (dated by TCRdb to 2016 to 2017). The library relied on the immunoSEQ multiplex PCR assay. For the multiplex PCR, a mixture combining 60 forward primers for TCR Vbeta segments and 13 reverse primers for TCR Jbeta segments was used. TCRdb mirrors the immuneACCESS table, restricted to in-frame sequences. Some clones are absent from its copies; in checked studies, under half trace to an unresolved V gene, and the reason for the others is unknown. The sample contains 150,000 to 200,000 clones, nearly 70% of them found a single time. The ten largest clonotypes hold around 9.3% of the sample. The source material was PBMCs. These receptors came from a man aged 25-45 years in good health and CMV-seropositive.

This clone was counted between two and nine times. The gene calls are TRBV5-1 and TRBJ2-5; tentatively, D is TRBD2 (6 bases). V lost 2 bases to trimming and J lost 3 bases, with 11 bases between them. CDR3 size: 14 residues. CDR1 SGHRS and CDR2 YFSETQ come from the germline V gene. CDR3 amino acids: CASSFGSPEETQYF. In nucleotides, the CDR3 is TGCGCCAGCAGCTTCGGGAGCCCCGAAGAGACCCAGTACTTC.

The chain carries TRBV7-6 and TRBJ1-4, with a possible D match to TRBD1 (5 bases). Trimming cost V 5 bases and J 5 bases, with 21 bases left between them. Germline CDR1 reads SGHVS; CDR2 reads FNYEAQ. CDR3 length equals 17 residues. The CDR3 nucleotides read TGTGCCAGCAGCCCCACTCTTTCGACAGATCGGAATGAAAAACTGTTTTTT. This encodes CASSPTLSTDRNEKLFF.

DNA of the CDR3: TGCGCCAGCAGCGCGGGCAGCCCGAGGTACACTGAAGCTTTCTTT. It is translated as CASSAGSPRYTEAFF. The V call is TRBV5-1, the J call TRBJ1-1; D is unresolved. The CDR3 consists of 15 residues. The V gene lost 4 bases and the J gene lost 3 bases, with 16 bases spanning the gap. Germline V gene data show CDR1 as SGHRS and CDR2 as YFSETQ.

The V call is TRBV10-3, the J call TRBJ2-1; the match to TRBD2 covers 10 bases. Germline lookup yields CDR1 ENHRY and CDR2 SYGVKD. CDR3 length equals 14 residues. J lost 9 bases, V lost 7 bases, and 9 bases had no gene match. The CDR3 sequence: CAIKSSSGSGEQFF. CDR3 in DNA: TGTGCCATCAAAAGCTCTAGCGGGAGTGGTGAGCAGTTCTTC.

This clone occurred once. The rearrangement joins TRBV11-1 to TRBJ2-7; 10 bases align to TRBD1. The CDR3 is 15 amino acids. The trim removed 5 bases at V and 3 bases at J, leaving 7 bases unmatched. Germline CDR1 is SGHAT and CDR2 is FQDESV (reference sequence). CDR3 nucleotides: TGTGCCAGCAGCCCGACAGGGGGCAAGGTCTACGAGCAGTACTTC. Encoded protein: CASSPTGGKVYEQYF.

In DNA, the CDR3 is TGTGCCAGCAGCTTAGGCATCGGTAGCAATCAGCCCCAGCATTTT. It yields the protein CASSLGIGSNQPQHF. V gene TRBV7-8 combines with J gene TRBJ1-5; D is ambiguous. This CDR3 has 15 amino acids. Germline values: CDR1 SGHVS, CDR2 FQNEAQ. V was trimmed by 1 base and J by 0 bases, leaving 7 bases between them.

The chain carries TRBV30 and TRBJ2-5; 8 bases fit TRBD2. CDR3 length: 15 residues. Germline CDR1 is GTSNPN and CDR2 is SVGIG (reference sequence). The junction had 8 bases not matched to a gene; V was cut back by 2 bases and J by 3 bases. DNA for the CDR3: TGTGCCTGGAGTACGGGACTAGGGGGGGAAGAGACCCAGTACTTC. Protein: CAWSTGLGGEETQYF.

About this clone: The junction differs from germline at one of its ends, possibly a read error. V usage is TRBV29-1 and J usage is TRBJ2-7; D remains unclear. The CDR3 length is 13 residues. CDR1 is SQVTM and CDR2 is ANQGSEA in the germline V gene. CDR3 sequence reads: CSVVPSVCYERYF. DNA for the CDR3: TGCAGCGTTGTCCCGTCGGTTTGCTACGAGCGGTACTTC.

This rearrangement joins TRBV19 to TRBJ1-2, with 8 bases that match TRBD1. Germline CDR1 and CDR2: LNHDA and SQIVND (reference sequence). The CDR3 contains 15 residues. V lost 4 bases to trimming and J lost 6 bases; unmatched junction nucleotides: 10. CDR3: CASSTPRTGINGYTF. In DNA, the CDR3 is TGTGCCAGTAGTACTCCCCGGACAGGGATCAATGGCTACACCTTC.

The genes are TRBV27 and TRBJ2-2, with 13 nucleotides matching TRBD2. Trimming at V came to 4 bases and at J to 0 bases, leaving 5 bases not matched to a gene. The CDR3 sequence is 18 residues long. Germline CDR1 and CDR2: MNHEY and SMNVEV (reference sequence). The CDR3 spells CASSSRLAGGPNTGELFF. The DNA of the CDR3 is TGTGCCAGCAGTTCCCGACTAGCGGGAGGACCGAACACCGGGGAGCTGTTTTTT.

The chain combines TRBV5-1 with TRBJ1-6; possible D gene TRBD1, 6 bases. Germline CDR1 SGHRS, CDR2 YFSETQ. The CDR3 spans 17 residues. With 4 bases removed from V and 0 bases from J, the gap between germline ends came to 14 bases. DNA for the CDR3: TGCGCCAGCAGCGGACCTCCAGGGGTCTCCTATAATTCACCCCTCCACTTT. Translating gives CASSGPPGVSYNSPLHF.

The table lists this clone with a count of one. V and J are TRBV7-2 and TRBJ2-5, with D hard to call. TRBJ2-7 explains the end of the DNA better; the J call may be wrong. Germline assignment: CDR1 SGHTA and CDR2 FQGNSA. This CDR3 is 17 amino acids long. The CDR3 sequence: CASSLMSNQVPIYEQYF. The DNA of the CDR3 is TGTGCCAGCAGCTTAATGTCCAACCAGGTCCCTATCTACGAGCAGTACTTC.

This clone was seen only once. V gene TRBV6-1 combines with J gene TRBJ1-6; perhaps TRBD1 as D (5 bases). The CDR3 consists of 15 residues. Germline loops: CDR1 MNHNS, CDR2 SASEGT. V was shortened by 4 bases and J by 5 bases, with 12 bases between the two germline ends. The CDR3 nucleotides are TGTGCCAGCAGTGCTCGGCAGGGTGATAATTCACCCCTCCACTTT. It encodes CASSARQGDNSPLHF.

This clone was recorded a few times. The rearrangement uses TRBV4-2 and TRBJ1-1; TRBD1 might be the D (5 bases). The CDR3 covers 15 residues. V dropped 3 bases and J dropped 1 base, with 12 bases sitting between them. Germline CDR1 and CDR2: LGHNA and YNFKEQ. CDR3 nucleotides: TGTGCCAGCAGCCATAGGGTAAGGGGGAACACTGAAGCTTTCTTT. As protein: CASSHRVRGNTEAFF.

The chain carries TRBV19 and TRBJ1-1; 7 bases map to TRBD1. V lost 4 bases, J lost 1 base, and 6 bases stayed unmatched. The CDR3 extends over 15 amino acids. Germline V gene sequence: CDR1 LNHDA, CDR2 SQIVND (reference sequence). CDR3 bases: TGTGCCAGTAGTACAGGGACAGACAGGAACACTGAAGCTTTCTTT. The encoded protein is CASSTGTDRNTEAFF.

The chain has TRBV12-5 and TRBJ2-7, with D perhaps TRBD1 (5 bases). V dropped 4 bases and J dropped 1 base, with 20 bases sitting between them. Germline CDR1 and CDR2: LGHNT and FRNRAP. The CDR3 length is 17 residues. In DNA, the CDR3 is TGTGCTAGTGGTTCCCGCCCCCGACAGACACTTTCCTACGAGCAGTACTTC. This translates into CASGSRPRQTLSYEQYF.

The chain is built from TRBV19 and TRBJ2-2; perhaps TRBD1 as D (6 bases). Looked up from germline, CDR1 is LNHDA and CDR2 is SQIVND (reference sequence). V was clipped by 7 bases and J by 6 bases, with 18 bases between them. This CDR3 is 15 amino acids long. CDR3 DNA: TGTGCCAGTAAATCTGCAGGGGTGGGTGCCGGGGAGCTGTTTTTT. Translation gives CASKSAGVGAGELFF.

This clone was seen a single time. The chain combines TRBV7-6 with TRBJ2-5, with TRBD1 matching over 8 bases. The CDR3 is made up of 14 amino acids. From germline, CDR1 is SGHVS and CDR2 FNYEAQ. V shed 4 bases and J 5 bases; nucleotides not matched to a gene: 6. The CDR3 spells CASSSDRGEETQYF. As DNA, the CDR3 is TGTGCCAGCAGCTCAGACAGGGGAGAGGAGACCCAGTACTTC.

This chain links TRBV10-3 with TRBJ2-1; 8 positions match TRBD2. Per germline, CDR1 ENHRY and CDR2 SYGVKD. The V segment lost 0 bases and the J segment 6 bases; nucleotides outside the gene matches: 7. The CDR3 has 16 amino acids. CDR3 in DNA: TGTGCCATCAGTGAGTCCCCCCTAGCGGGTCGCAATGAGCAGTTCTTC. Its protein product is CAISESPLAGRNEQFF.

This clone occurred a few times. V gene TRBV19 combines with J gene TRBJ2-1; D is ambiguous. This CDR3 comprises 16 residues. V was trimmed by 4 bases and J by 7 bases, leaving 20 bases between them. The germline CDR1 and CDR2 sequences are LNHDA and SQIVND (reference sequence). The CDR3 loop reads CASSRLDGPSLNEQFF. The CDR3 DNA sequence: TGTGCCAGTAGTAGACTCGATGGCCCGAGTCTTAATGAGCAGTTCTTC.

CDR3 bases: TGTGCCACTGTCCGGGACAGGGGAGCGGAGACCCAGTACTTC. Translation: CATVRDRGAETQYF. The genes are TRBV10-3 and TRBJ2-5, with 10 positions matching TRBD1. The CDR3 spans 14 residues. Germline V gene lookup returns CDR1 ENHRY and CDR2 SYGVKD. After removal of 10 bases from V and 5 bases from J, the junction contained 10 bases not matched to a gene.

J is TRBJ2-1 and V is TRBV27, with 11 nucleotides matching TRBD1. This CDR3 contains 14 residues. The germline V gene encodes CDR1 MNHEY and CDR2 SMNVEV (reference sequence). Trimming removed 6 bases from V and 9 bases from J; junction bases left unmatched: 7. The CDR3 DNA reads as TGTGCCAGCAGCCCGGACAGGGGGCTTGGTGAGCAGTTCTTC. The encoded protein is CASSPDRGLGEQFF.

This chain joins TRBV2 and TRBJ2-3; the match to TRBD2 covers 10 bases. Losses at the gene ends were 6 bases for V and 1 base for J; bases not matched to a gene: 22. The germline CDR1 and CDR2 sequences are SNHLY and FYNNEI. The CDR3 is 21 amino acids. In DNA form, the CDR3 reads TGTGCCAGCAGCGCATCAAAGTCTAGCGGGAGATATGTGGTTGGCACAGATACGCAGTATTTT. Translation: CASSASKSSGRYVVGTDTQYF.

The chain links TRBV5-1 to TRBJ2-1; weak D call: TRBD2 (5 bases). The CDR3 has 14 residues. From germline, CDR1 is SGHRS and CDR2 YFSETQ. Between the trimmed V and J ends, which lost 4 bases and 3 bases, there was a span of 11 bases. In nucleotides, the CDR3 is TGCGCCAGCAGCCCCCGCCGGGGCTACAATGAGCAGTTCTTC. Amino acids: CASSPRRGYNEQFF.

This clone turned up a few times. The chain combines TRBV6-5 with TRBJ1-2; TRBD1 matches 8 bases. This CDR3 contains 16 residues. Germline V gene data show CDR1 as MNHEY and CDR2 as SVGAGI. V dropped 4 bases and J dropped 7; count of bases not matched to a gene: 14. The CDR3 reads CASSSTLTGTGTGYTF. For the CDR3, the DNA is TGTGCCAGCAGTTCTACTCTCACCGGGACAGGCACTGGCTACACCTTC.

The chain employs TRBV18 and TRBJ2-7; weak D call: TRBD2 (7 bases). Germline values: CDR1 KGHSH, CDR2 LQKENI. The V and J ends lost 5 bases and 3 bases respectively, with 11 bases between them. CDR3 size: 13 residues. This CDR3 is CASSVGGLYEQYF. The CDR3 nucleotides are TGTGCCAGCTCAGTCGGGGGGCTCTACGAGCAGTACTTC.

In nucleotides, the CDR3 is TGTGCCAGCAGCTTAGATTGGAGTAAGAGGCCGGTCCCCGAGCAGTTCTTC. Its translation: CASSLDWSKRPVPEQFF. The chain employs TRBV11-3 and TRBJ2-1; D remains unclear. This CDR3 spans 17 amino acids. Germline V CDR1 and CDR2: SGHNT, YENEEA. The V end lost 0 bases, the J end lost 10 bases, and 22 bases lay between the germline ends. Full variable domain (remainder filled in from reference TRBV11-3 and TRBJ2-1): EAGVVQSPRYKIIEKKQPVAFWCNPISGHNTLYWYLQNLGQGPELLIRYENEEAVDDSQLPKDRFSAERLKGVDSTLKIQPAELGDSAVYLCASSLDWSKRPVPEQFFGPGTRLTVL.

The rearrangement joins TRBV7-3 to TRBJ2-3, with 8 bases lining up with TRBD1. The CDR3 has 15 amino acids. CDR1 and CDR2 (germline): SGHTA, FQGTGA. The V gene end was trimmed by 2 bases and the J gene end by 2 bases; junction bases not matched to a gene: 3. CDR3 nucleotide sequence: TGTGCCAGCAGCTTACAGGGGGCTACCACAGATACGCAGTATTTT. The encoded protein is CASSLQGATTDTQYF.

Written as DNA, the CDR3 is TGCGCCAGCAGACTAGCGATTTGGGACACAGATACGCAGTATTTT. This translates into CASRLAIWDTDTQYF. The J gene is TRBJ2-3, the V gene TRBV10-2, with 7 bases that match TRBD2. The CDR3 covers 15 residues. Germline assignment: CDR1 WSHSY and CDR2 SAAADI. Unmatched junction bases numbered 8, after V lost 6 bases and J lost 2 bases.

CDR3 bases: TGTGCTAGTGGTTTGTCCGGGTACCCGGGCGAGCAGTACTTC. Its translation: CASGLSGYPGEQYF. The rearrangement joins TRBV12-5 to TRBJ2-7; unclear D gene. Germline assignment: CDR1 LGHNT and CDR2 FRNRAP. The CDR3 is 14 residues long. V shed 2 bases and J shed 6 bases, with 14 bases lying between them.

This chain links TRBV6-5 with TRBJ2-1; D is possibly TRBD2 (6 bases). The CDR3 has 16 amino acids. Germline assignment: CDR1 MNHEY and CDR2 SVGAGI. With 2 bases removed from V and 1 base from J, the gap between germline ends came to 12 bases. This CDR3 is CASSYASVASYNEQFF. The CDR3 DNA follows: TGTGCCAGCAGTTACGCTAGCGTAGCGTCCTACAATGAGCAGTTCTTC.